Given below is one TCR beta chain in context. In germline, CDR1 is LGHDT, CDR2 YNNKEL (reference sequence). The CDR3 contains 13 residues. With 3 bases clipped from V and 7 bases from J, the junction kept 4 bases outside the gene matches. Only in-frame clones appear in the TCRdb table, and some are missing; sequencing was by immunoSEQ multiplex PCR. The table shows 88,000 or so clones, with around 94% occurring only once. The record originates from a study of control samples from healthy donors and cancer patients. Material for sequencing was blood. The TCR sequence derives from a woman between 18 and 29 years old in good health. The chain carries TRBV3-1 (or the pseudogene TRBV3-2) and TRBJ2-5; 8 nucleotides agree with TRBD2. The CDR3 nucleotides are TGTGCCAGCAGCCAGGCGGGAGGTGGGACCCAGTACTTC. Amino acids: CASSQAGGGTQYF.